Following are 17 T cell receptor beta chains from one sample sequenced in a study of early T cells in non-severe SARS-CoV-2 infection. TCRdb analysed the 5' RACE reads with MiXCR anew, one entry per CDR3 protein. The sample has under 100,000 distinct CDR3 sequences, roughly an eighth seen once. The sequenced sample consisted of whole blood. All receptors derive from an adult who was a healthcare worker with PCR-confirmed SARS-CoV-2 infection or an uninfected control (not recorded which).

This clonotype was observed a handful of times. This chain connects TRBV30 to TRBJ1-6, with TRBD1 as a possible D gene (5 bases). CDR3 length: 13 residues. CDR1 and CDR2 (germline): GTSNPN, SVGIG (reference sequence). V gave up 3 bases and J gave up 6 bases, with 9 bases separating them. For the CDR3, the DNA is TGTGCCTGGAGGGACAAGTTTAATTCACCCCTCCACTTT. Amino acids: CAWRDKFNSPLHF.

This clonotype occurred a few times. The rearrangement uses TRBV6-6 and TRBJ2-2, with a tentative D call TRBD1 (5 bases). With 2 bases removed from V and 0 bases from J, the gap between germline ends came to 7 bases. The CDR3 spans 15 residues. From germline, CDR1 is MNHNY and CDR2 SVGAGI (reference sequence). CDR3 DNA sequence: TGTGCCAGCAGTTACGCGACAGCGAACACCGGGGAGCTGTTTTTT. Protein: CASSYATANTGELFF.

This clonotype was counted ten times or more. The chain is built from TRBV4-1 and TRBJ1-1; no clear D gene. V gave up 2 bases and J gave up 0 bases, with 13 bases separating them. Germline CDR1 is MGHRA and CDR2 is YSYEKL. This CDR3 region has 16 residues. CDR3: CASSQRSSGMNTEAFF. In DNA form, the CDR3 reads TGCGCCAGCAGCCAAAGGAGTTCGGGAATGAACACTGAAGCTTTCTTT.

This clonotype came up many times. The chain is built from TRBV7-2 and TRBJ2-2, with TRBD2 matching 9 bases. The CDR3 has 16 amino acids. With V trimmed by 4 bases and J by 4 bases, 7 bases remained unmatched. Germline V gives CDR1 SGHTA, CDR2 FQGNSA. For the CDR3, the DNA is TGTGCCAGCAGCTGGGCCCCAGCGGGGGGCACCGGGGAGCTGTTTTTT. Translation: CASSWAPAGGTGELFF. Full variable domain (remainder filled in from reference TRBV7-2 and TRBJ2-2): GAGVSQSPSNKVTEKGKDVELRCDPISGHTALYWYRQSLGQGLEFLIYFQGNSAPDKSGLPSDRFSAERTGGSVSTLTIQRTQQEDSAVYLCASSWAPAGGTGELFFGEGSRLTVL.

This clonotype came up many times. V is TRBV6-5 and J is TRBJ1-2; 9 bases map to TRBD1. Unmatched junction bases numbered 7, after V lost 0 bases and J lost 2 bases. The CDR3 is made up of 17 amino acids. Germline values: CDR1 MNHEY, CDR2 SVGAGI. The CDR3 protein is CASSYSTGTGINYGYTF. CDR3 DNA sequence: TGTGCCAGCAGTTACTCGACCGGGACAGGGATAAACTATGGCTACACCTTC.

This clonotype was detected ten times or more. V usage is TRBV13 and J usage is TRBJ1-6, with TRBD1 as a possible D gene (5 bases). The CDR3 totals 14 residues. Germline CDR1 is PRHDT and CDR2 is FYEKMQ (reference sequence). Trimming removed 5 bases at V and 13 bases at J, with 18 bases between. This CDR3 reads CASSIYGTAMPLHF. The DNA of the CDR3 is TGTGCCAGCAGCATCTACGGGACGGCGATGCCCCTCCACTTT.

In its sample, this clonotype was seen once. J is TRBJ2-7 and V is TRBV10-3; D is perhaps TRBD2 (6 bases). Germline V CDR1 and CDR2: ENHRY, SYGVKD. The CDR3 is made up of 11 amino acids. The V gene lost 10 bases and the J gene lost 3 bases, with 10 bases spanning the gap. CDR3 bases: TGTGCCACAACTAGCAGCTACGAGCAGTACTTC. Its protein is CATTSSYEQYF.

The J gene is TRBJ2-5, the V gene TRBV7-2; possible D gene TRBD1, 6 bases. This CDR3 comprises 13 residues. CDR1 is SGHTA and CDR2 is FQGNSA in the germline V gene. V was clipped by 5 bases and J by 5 bases, with 12 bases between them. CDR3 region: CASSPWGLETQYF. The CDR3 DNA is TGTGCCAGCAGCCCTTGGGGGCTCGAGACCCAGTACTTC. The complete variable domain, with remaining parts taken from reference TRBV7-2 and TRBJ2-5, reads GAGVSQSPSNKVTEKGKDVELRCDPISGHTALYWYRQSLGQGLEFLIYFQGNSAPDKSGLPSDRFSAERTGGSVSTLTIQRTQQEDSAVYLCASSPWGLETQYFGPGTRLLVL.

The chain is built from TRBV7-6 and TRBJ2-2; D unresolved. V lost 1 base and J 0 bases, leaving 9 bases between the germline ends. Germline CDR1 is SGHVS and CDR2 is FNYEAQ. This CDR3 spans 16 amino acids. CDR3 amino acids: CASSLGLMTNTGELFF. The CDR3 region has the DNA TGTGCCAGCAGCTTAGGACTGATGACGAACACCGGGGAGCTGTTTTTT.

This clonotype was observed at least ten times. The chain employs TRBV11-2 and TRBJ2-3; D not certain. Germline values: CDR1 SGHAT, CDR2 FQNNGV. This CDR3 has 19 amino acids. Between the trimmed V and J ends, which lost 1 base and 5 bases, there was a span of 25 bases. The CDR3 sequence: CASSLGPSAGFTVRDTQYF. In nucleotides, the CDR3 is TGTGCCAGCAGCTTAGGACCTTCTGCCGGCTTTACCGTACGAGATACGCAGTATTTT.

There are a few counts of this clonotype. V and J are TRBV7-2 and TRBJ1-2; D ambiguous. V dropped 1 base and J dropped 2 bases, with 2 bases sitting between them. From germline, CDR1 is SGHTA and CDR2 FQGNSA. CDR3 length equals 12 residues. CDR3: CASSLENYGYTF. The CDR3 coding sequence is TGTGCCAGCAGCTTAGAGAACTATGGCTACACCTTC. Supplemented by reference TRBV7-2 and TRBJ1-2, the full variable domain reads GAGVSQSPSNKVTEKGKDVELRCDPISGHTALYWYRQSLGQGLEFLIYFQGNSAPDKSGLPSDRFSAERTGGSVSTLTIQRTQQEDSAVYLCASSLENYGYTFGSGTRLTVV.

At least ten counts were recorded for this clonotype. V usage is TRBV5-1 and J usage is TRBJ2-1; D is possibly TRBD1 (5 bases). The ends were cut back, 4 bases at V and 5 bases at J, with 13 bases in the middle. Germline V gene data show CDR1 as SGHRS and CDR2 as YFSETQ. This CDR3 spans 14 amino acids. CDR3 nucleotides: TGCGCCAGCAGCCCACAGGCTGGTGACAATGAGCAGTTCTTC. This codes for CASSPQAGDNEQFF.

This clonotype was seen more than once but under ten times. The chain uses TRBV7-6 and TRBJ1-4; 10 bases line up with TRBD1. The CDR3 has 17 residues. V shed 2 bases and J 0 bases; nucleotides not matched to a gene: 3. The germline gives CDR1 SGHVS, CDR2 FNYEAQ. CDR3 residues: CASSLRQGAATNEKLFF. The CDR3 nucleotides read TGTGCCAGCAGCTTAAGACAGGGGGCTGCAACTAATGAAAAACTGTTTTTT.

This clonotype was counted many times. J is TRBJ2-3 and V is TRBV9; 8 bases match TRBD2. The CDR3 has 13 residues. Germline trimming cut 6 bases from V and 5 bases from J; bases unmatched to any gene: 5. Per germline, CDR1 SGDLS and CDR2 YYNGEE. The chain's CDR3 is CASKASGGDTQYF. As DNA, the CDR3 is TGTGCCAGCAAGGCCAGCGGGGGAGATACGCAGTATTTT.

The chain joins TRBV12-3 or TRBV12-4 to TRBJ1-1; 7 bases fit TRBD1. The CDR3 loop spans 16 amino acids. After removal of 5 bases from V and 4 bases from J, the junction contained 13 bases not matched to a gene. Here the CDR3 reads CASSADRWAGGTEAFF. The DNA of the CDR3 is TGTGCCAGCAGTGCGGACAGGTGGGCGGGAGGCACTGAAGCTTTCTTT.

This clonotype came up a few times. The chain links TRBV12-3 or TRBV12-4 to TRBJ1-2, with D unresolved. The V end lost 5 bases, the J end lost 3 bases, and 13 bases lay between the germline ends. The CDR3 runs to 14 residues. As DNA, the CDR3 is TGTGCCAGCAGTCTCCGCGGATCGGACTATGGCTACACCTTC. Translated, it gives CASSLRGSDYGYTF.

V gene TRBV12-3 or TRBV12-4 combines with J gene TRBJ2-7; no clear D. Trimming removed 7 bases at V and 5 bases at J, with 15 bases between. This CDR3 contains 13 residues. The CDR3 loop is CASTTNRRNEQYF. CDR3 DNA sequence: TGTGCCAGCACTACCAACCGTCGGAACGAGCAGTACTTC.